This passage covers 32 T cell receptor beta chains from one sample sequenced in a study of CD8+ T cells in alopecia areata. Described treatment: oral pan-JAK inhibitor, 5-10 mg twice daily. It was cDNA, reverse transcribed from extracted RNA, that served as the sequencing template. The assay was immunoSEQ multiplex PCR, and TCRdb's table has in-frame clones only and misses some. The repertoire holds about 220,000 clones, with about 58% as singletons. The sample in question was CD4+ T cells sorted from blood, obtained at week 4, from a patient treated with tofacitinib. All receptors derive from a human donor with alopecia areata.

The chain links TRBV2 to TRBJ1-6; D is unclear. The V end was cut by 4 bases, the J end by 7 bases, with 11 bases between. Per germline, CDR1 SNHLY and CDR2 FYNNEI. This CDR3 contains 14 residues. The CDR3 nucleotides read TGTGCCAGCAGTGGAGGCCAGCCCAATTCACCCCTCCACTTT. It translates to CASSGGQPNSPLHF.

This chain links TRBV15 with TRBJ1-1, with a possible D match to TRBD1 (6 bases). Germline V gene lookup returns CDR1 LNHNV and CDR2 YYDKDF (reference sequence). V was clipped by 5 bases and J by 4 bases, with 14 bases between them. This CDR3 has 14 amino acids. DNA of the CDR3: TGTGCCACCAGCTCCAGAACAGGGCTCACTGAAGCTTTCTTT. Amino acid sequence: CATSSRTGLTEAFF.

This clone was counted once. This sequence joins TRBV13 and TRBJ2-7; D gene uncertain. CDR1 is PRHDT and CDR2 is FYEKMQ in the germline V gene (reference sequence). The CDR3 sequence is 12 residues long. V was trimmed by 1 base and J by 4 bases, leaving 5 bases between them. The CDR3 DNA reads TGTGCCAGCAGCTTAGACGGATACGAGCAGTACTTC. Its translation: CASSLDGYEQYF.

The chain links TRBV29-1 to TRBJ2-5; either TRBD1 or TRBD2 may fit D (6 bases each). CDR3 size: 17 residues. The germline V gene encodes CDR1 SQVTM and CDR2 ANQGSEA. The V and J ends lost 3 bases and 9 bases respectively, with 29 bases between them. CDR3: CSVDRFRVGGSREPQYF. The DNA for the CDR3 is TGCAGCGTTGACCGATTCCGAGTGGGGGGCTCGCGTGAGCCCCAGTACTTC.

The J gene is TRBJ1-2, the V gene TRBV28, with a tentative D call TRBD1 (6 bases). V lost 4 bases to trimming and J lost 14 bases, with 17 bases between them. The CDR3 covers 12 residues. Germline CDR1 is MDHEN and CDR2 is SYDVKM. Here the CDR3 reads CASSSYRDMETF. CDR3 sequence (DNA): TGTGCCAGCAGTTCCTACAGGGATATGGAGACCTTC.

The V gene is TRBV29-1, the J gene TRBJ1-2; D not certain. The CDR3 consists of 12 residues. Trimming took off 2 bases at V and 8 bases at J, with 12 bases between the two ends. Germline-derived CDR1 and CDR2 are SQVTM and ANQGSEA. The CDR3 loop reads CSVESQANGYTF. The CDR3, as DNA: TGCAGCGTTGAATCGCAGGCTAACGGCTACACCTTC.

There are a few counts of this clone. V and J are TRBV29-1 and TRBJ1-1, with D tentatively TRBD1 (5 bases). Germline V gene data show CDR1 as SQVTM and CDR2 as ANQGSEA. With 6 bases removed from V and 0 bases from J, the gap between germline ends came to 23 bases. The CDR3 is made up of 17 amino acids. In nucleotides, the CDR3 is TGCAGCGTGGGGCCAAAGAAGGGCGGCGGCATGAACACTGAAGCTTTCTTT. Protein sequence: CSVGPKKGGGMNTEAFF. The full variable domain, with the rest looked up from reference TRBV29-1 and TRBJ1-1, is SAVISQKPSRDICQRGTSLTIQCQVDSQVTMMFWYRQQPGQSLTLIATANQGSEATYESGFVIDKFPISRPNLTFSTLTVSNMSPEDSSIYLCSVGPKKGGGMNTEAFFGQGTRLTVV.

Details on this clone: At the DNA level, this CDR3 is encoded by other sequences in the same sample as well. The V gene is TRBV29-1, the J gene TRBJ2-3, with 7 bases fitting TRBD2. V lost 6 bases and J lost 3; bases outside the gene matches: 9. The germline V gene encodes CDR1 SQVTM and CDR2 ANQGSEA. This CDR3 has 14 residues. The CDR3 DNA follows: TGCAGCGTGGGGCTCGCGGGGGTTACAGATACGCAGTATTTT. Amino acid sequence: CSVGLAGVTDTQYF.

The chain is built from TRBV5-1 and TRBJ2-5, with D uncertain. The germline CDR1 and CDR2 sequences are SGHRS and YFSETQ. This CDR3 has 16 amino acids. V was pared by 1 base and J by 3 bases, with 16 bases between. The CDR3, as DNA: TGCGCCAGCAGCTTGTTTCCAAGTAAACCCAAAGAGACCCAGTACTTC. Translated: CASSLFPSKPKETQYF. The full variable domain, its missing parts supplied by reference TRBV5-1 and TRBJ2-5, is KAGVTQTPRYLIKTRGQQVTLSCSPISGHRSVSWYQQTPGQGLQFLFEYFSETQRNKGNFPGRFSGRQFSNSRSEMNVSTLELGDSALYLCASSLFPSKPKETQYFGPGTRLLVL.

This clone has just a few counts. The chain combines TRBV2 with TRBJ2-1; the D gene is possibly TRBD1 (5 bases). V dropped 3 bases and J dropped 5 bases, with 8 bases sitting between them. CDR3 length: 13 amino acids. Germline V gene data show CDR1 as SNHLY and CDR2 as FYNNEI. In DNA, the CDR3 is TGTGCCAGCAGTGACTTCAGGGACAATGAGCAGTTCTTC. Its translation: CASSDFRDNEQFF. The full variable domain, rest sourced from reference TRBV2 and TRBJ2-1, is EPEVTQTPSHQVTQMGQEVILRCVPISNHLYFYWYRQILGQKVEFLVSFYNNEISEKSEIFDDQFSVERPDGSNFTLKIRSTKLEDSAMYFCASSDFRDNEQFFGPGTRLTVL.

The chain joins TRBV10-3 to TRBJ1-2, with D unclear. V was clipped by 0 bases and J by 4 bases, with 12 bases between them. CDR3 length equals 15 residues. CDR1 and CDR2 (germline): ENHRY, SYGVKD. This chain's CDR3 is CAISESRGWTYGYTF. CDR3 in DNA: TGTGCCATCAGTGAGTCAAGAGGGTGGACCTATGGCTACACCTTC.

This clone was counted a few times. The chain combines TRBV27 with TRBJ2-6; D is undetermined. Trimming removed 2 bases at V and 4 bases at J, with 12 bases between. This CDR3 contains 16 residues. Germline CDR1 reads MNHEY; CDR2 reads SMNVEV (reference sequence). In DNA, the CDR3 is TGTGCCAGCAGTTTAAGGCAGTCGTTGGGGGCCAACGTCCTGACTTTC. Its protein is CASSLRQSLGANVLTF.

This clone was picked up one time. The genes are TRBV27 and TRBJ1-2, with D possibly being TRBD1 (5 bases). This CDR3 is built from 13 residues. With 5 bases removed from V and 3 bases from J, the gap between germline ends came to 10 bases. The germline CDR1 and CDR2 sequences are MNHEY and SMNVEV (reference sequence). DNA for the CDR3: TGTGCCAGCAGTCGACAGTCTTACTATGGCTACACCTTC. This gives the protein CASSRQSYYGYTF.

This chain joins TRBV7-6 and TRBJ2-3; TRBD1 is a possible D gene (6 bases). There are 15 residues in the CDR3. The germline gives CDR1 SGHVS, CDR2 FNYEAQ. Between the trimmed V and J ends, which lost 6 bases and 4 bases, there was a span of 17 bases. The CDR3 protein is CASSSAGVPSDTQYF. CDR3 DNA: TGTGCCAGCAGTTCCGCAGGGGTCCCGTCAGATACGCAGTATTTT.

This chain uses TRBV5-1 with TRBJ1-1, with D maybe TRBD1 (5 bases). The CDR3 spans 15 residues. Germline V CDR1 and CDR2: SGHRS, YFSETQ. Trimming removed 0 bases from V and 3 bases from J, with 12 bases in between. The CDR3 region is CASSLGMGGDTEAFF. CDR3 DNA sequence: TGCGCCAGCAGCTTGGGCATGGGAGGGGACACTGAAGCTTTCTTT.

The rearrangement uses TRBV6-5 and TRBJ2-4; D not resolved. Germline V lookup: CDR1 MNHEY, CDR2 SVGAGI. This CDR3 spans 13 amino acids. The V end was cut by 6 bases, the J end by 4 bases, with 10 bases between. CDR3 bases: TGTGCCAGCAGGACCGCCGCGAAAAACATTCAGTACTTC. Amino acids: CASRTAAKNIQYF.

There are a few counts of this clone. V gene TRBV15 combines with J gene TRBJ2-4, with 10 bases that match TRBD2. CDR1 and CDR2 from the germline V gene are LNHNV and YYDKDF (reference sequence). The CDR3 is made up of 14 amino acids. Trimming cost V 5 bases and J 7 bases; bases outside gene matches: 5. The CDR3 is CATSPQTSGNIQYF. The DNA of the CDR3 is TGTGCCACCAGCCCCCAGACTAGCGGGAACATTCAGTACTTC.

This clone was seen only once. V usage is TRBV7-6 and J usage is TRBJ2-5; D is perhaps TRBD2 (5 bases). The V and J ends lost 8 bases and 4 bases respectively, with 14 bases between them. The CDR3 is 13 amino acids. Per germline, CDR1 SGHVS and CDR2 FNYEAQ. In DNA form, the CDR3 reads TGTGCCAGCGGCTCGGGCCGGGGAGAGACCCAGTACTTC. This translates into CASGSGRGETQYF.

This chain connects TRBV25-1 to TRBJ2-7; TRBD1 aligns across 8 bases. Germline V gives CDR1 MGHDK, CDR2 SYGVNS. Trimming cost V 4 bases and J 5 bases; bases outside gene matches: 1. The CDR3 spans 12 residues. The CDR3 protein is CASSGTGNEQYF. CDR3 in DNA: TGTGCCAGCAGTGGGACAGGGAACGAGCAGTACTTC.

This clone was observed a handful of times. This rearrangement joins TRBV10-3 to TRBJ2-5, with TRBD2 matching 7 bases. The closer fit of TRBJ2-7 to the DNA end suggests the J call may be wrong. Germline CDR1 and CDR2: ENHRY and SYGVKD. This CDR3 has 14 amino acids. The CDR3 here is CAISAFREGSEQYF. The CDR3 bases are TGTGCCATCAGTGCTTTCAGGGAGGGGAGCGAGCAGTACTTC.

This clone was detected only once. The chain has TRBV5-4 and TRBJ2-5; TRBD2 agrees at 8 bases. Germline V gene sequence: CDR1 SGHNT, CDR2 YYREEE (reference sequence). CDR3 length: 14 residues. With 4 bases clipped from V and 5 bases from J, the junction kept 7 bases outside the gene matches. CDR3 loop: CASSPGGGRETQYF. The CDR3 nucleotides read TGTGCCAGCAGCCCCGGGGGGGGAAGGGAGACCCAGTACTTC.

As for this clone: Additional DNA sequences in this sample encode the identical CDR3. The chain couples TRBV5-1 to TRBJ2-5, with D maybe TRBD2 (6 bases). V was pared by 4 bases and J by 2 bases, with 12 bases between. The V gene's germline CDR1 is SGHRS and CDR2 YFSETQ. CDR3 size: 14 residues. CDR3 in amino acids: CASSPRDSQETQYF. DNA for the CDR3: TGCGCCAGCAGCCCCCGGGACTCACAAGAGACCCAGTACTTC.

This clone is medium-sized. This rearrangement joins TRBV7-2 to TRBJ2-3; D is unresolved. V was cut by 3 bases and J by 4 bases, with 11 bases left in between. The CDR3 covers 14 residues. Germline V lookup: CDR1 SGHTA, CDR2 FQGNSA. DNA of the CDR3: TGTGCCAGCAGCTTCGGGTCTGTGGCAGATACGCAGTATTTT. Amino acids: CASSFGSVADTQYF.

This chain uses TRBV5-1 with TRBJ2-3; D gene ambiguous. The ends were cut back, 4 bases at V and 1 base at J, with 4 bases in the middle. CDR1 SGHRS and CDR2 YFSETQ come from the germline V gene. The CDR3 sequence is 12 residues long. This CDR3 is CASSEGTDTQYF. The CDR3 DNA reads as TGCGCCAGCAGCGAGGGCACAGATACGCAGTATTTT.

This chain links TRBV18 with TRBJ1-5; D perhaps matches TRBD1 (5 bases). This CDR3 is 16 amino acids long. Germline V lookup: CDR1 KGHSH, CDR2 LQKENI. The V gene lost 8 bases and the J gene lost 2 bases, with 19 bases spanning the gap. The CDR3 here is CASAGPNGHGNQPQHF. CDR3 DNA sequence: TGTGCCAGCGCGGGCCCCAATGGACACGGCAATCAGCCCCAGCATTTT.

This clone was detected a few times. The gene calls are TRBV19 and TRBJ1-5, with D possibly being TRBD1 (5 bases). CDR3 length equals 12 residues. V shed 10 bases and J shed 7 bases, with 14 bases lying between them. Germline CDR1 is LNHDA and CDR2 is SQIVND (reference sequence). In DNA, the CDR3 is TGTGCCATCCGATGGGGGGAACAGCCCCAGCATTTT. Translated, it gives CAIRWGEQPQHF.

The CDR3 is CASSPQGTNYGYTF. The CDR3 nucleotides read TGTGCCAGCAGTCCGCAAGGGACCAACTATGGCTACACCTTC. The V call is TRBV27, the J call TRBJ1-2; D is possibly TRBD1 (5 bases). V lost 5 bases and J 2 bases, leaving 12 bases between the germline ends. Looked up from germline, CDR1 is MNHEY and CDR2 is SMNVEV (reference sequence). CDR3 length: 14 residues.

The count of this clone is one. The chain links TRBV5-1 to TRBJ2-3, with TRBD2 identical over 11 bases. From germline, CDR1 is SGHRS and CDR2 YFSETQ. The CDR3 is 15 residues long. Trimming at V came to 6 bases and at J to 5 bases, leaving 8 bases not matched to a gene. The CDR3 nucleotides are TGCGCCAGCACTCATTCTAGCGGGGGGAGAGATACGCAGTATTTT. This encodes CASTHSSGGRDTQYF.

The V gene is TRBV7-2, the J gene TRBJ1-2; tentatively, D is TRBD1 (5 bases). Germline V gives CDR1 SGHTA, CDR2 FQGNSA. CDR3 size: 12 residues. Trimming left V 5 bases short and J 5 bases short, with 9 bases between. The CDR3 spells CASSKGSYGYTF. The CDR3 coding sequence is TGTGCCAGCAGCAAGGGGAGTTATGGCTACACCTTC.

The V call is TRBV5-4, the J call TRBJ2-7; 8 bases fit TRBD2. Germline V gene lookup returns CDR1 SGHNT and CDR2 YYREEE (reference sequence). CDR3 size: 15 residues. The junction had 8 bases not matched to a gene; V was cut back by 0 bases and J by 6 bases. CDR3 amino acids: CASSLAGLALGEQYF. The CDR3 DNA is TGTGCCAGCAGCTTGGCCGGACTAGCCCTGGGCGAGCAGTACTTC.

The chain recombines TRBV7-2 with TRBJ2-2; D unresolved. The CDR3 covers 13 residues. Germline V gene data show CDR1 as SGHTA and CDR2 as FQGNSA. V dropped 2 bases and J dropped 6 bases, with 7 bases sitting between them. The CDR3 sequence: CASSLISPGELFF. The CDR3 bases are TGTGCCAGCAGCTTAATTAGTCCCGGGGAGCTGTTTTTT.

This chain uses TRBV15 with TRBJ2-5; D perhaps matches TRBD1 (5 bases). This CDR3 is built from 14 residues. V was trimmed by 4 bases and J by 1 base, leaving 10 bases between them. CDR1 and CDR2 from the germline V gene are LNHNV and YYDKDF (reference sequence). This CDR3 is CATSKQGSQETQYF. CDR3 in DNA: TGTGCCACCAGCAAGCAGGGCTCCCAAGAGACCCAGTACTTC.